One T cell receptor beta chain is described in this entry. Antigen: not known. These data come from a study of Ad26.COV2.S vaccination and SARS-CoV-2 variants. Study at large: Ad26.COV2.S arm of COV1001 included the donor.

Germline CDR1 reads LNHDA; CDR2 reads SQIVND (reference sequence). The CDR3 totals 15 residues. Trimming pared 6 bases from V and 5 bases from J, leaving 19 bases between. Described treatment: roughly 19 received Ad26.COV2.S at low or high dose, single or two shots; a few received placebo; per-sample allocation not given. The investigators took samples on day 63 after the first vaccine or placebo injection. The donor's status was that of an adult aged 18-55 years in Boston. Method: immunoSEQ multiplex PCR; TCRdb's copy keeps in-frame clones and lacks some. The profile shows 300,000 to 350,000 clones, about 89% of them singletons. Study-wide points: Marked by substantial breadth, spike-specific CD8+ and CD4+ T cell responses were reportedly seen after vaccination.

The source of this sequence is a person between 18 and 65 years old who received the Ad26.COV2.S COVID-19 vaccine or a placebo. The chain carries TRBV19 and TRBJ1-1; tentative D call: TRBD1 (5 bases). This specimen was peripheral blood, taken in a trial of Ad26.COV2.S vaccine versus placebo. CDR3 DNA sequence: TGTGCCAGTAGATCCTGGGGGGGACGAGGTACTGAAGCTTTCTTT. Its protein product is CASRSWGGRGTEAFF.